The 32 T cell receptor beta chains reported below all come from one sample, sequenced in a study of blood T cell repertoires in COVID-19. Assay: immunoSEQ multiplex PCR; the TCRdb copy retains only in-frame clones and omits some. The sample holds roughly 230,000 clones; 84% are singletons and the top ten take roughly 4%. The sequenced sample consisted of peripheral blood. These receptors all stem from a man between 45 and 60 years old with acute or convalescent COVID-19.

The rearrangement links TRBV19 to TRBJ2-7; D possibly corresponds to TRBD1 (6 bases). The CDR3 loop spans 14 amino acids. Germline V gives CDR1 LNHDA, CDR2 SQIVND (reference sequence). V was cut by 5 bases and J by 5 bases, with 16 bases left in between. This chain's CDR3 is CASSPEQGVNEQYF. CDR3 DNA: TGTGCCAGTAGTCCGGAACAGGGAGTGAACGAGCAGTACTTC.

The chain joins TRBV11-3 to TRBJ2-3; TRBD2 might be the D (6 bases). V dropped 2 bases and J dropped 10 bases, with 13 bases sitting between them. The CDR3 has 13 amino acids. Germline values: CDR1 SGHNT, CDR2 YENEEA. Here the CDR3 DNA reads TGTGCCAGCAGCTTAAACCGACTAGGATCGCAGTATTTT. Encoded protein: CASSLNRLGSQYF. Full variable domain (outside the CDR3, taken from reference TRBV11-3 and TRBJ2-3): EAGVVQSPRYKIIEKKQPVAFWCNPISGHNTLYWYLQNLGQGPELLIRYENEEAVDDSQLPKDRFSAERLKGVDSTLKIQPAELGDSAVYLCASSLNRLGSQYFGPGTRLTVL.

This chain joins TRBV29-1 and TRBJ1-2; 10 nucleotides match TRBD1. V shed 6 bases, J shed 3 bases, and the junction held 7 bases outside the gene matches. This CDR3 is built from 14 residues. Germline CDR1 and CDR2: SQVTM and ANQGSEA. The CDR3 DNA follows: TGCAGCGTCTACTCCGGGACAGGGGACTATGGCTACACCTTC. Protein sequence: CSVYSGTGDYGYTF. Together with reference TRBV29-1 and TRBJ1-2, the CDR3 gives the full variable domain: SAVISQKPSRDICQRGTSLTIQCQVDSQVTMMFWYRQQPGQSLTLIATANQGSEATYESGFVIDKFPISRPNLTFSTLTVSNMSPEDSSIYLCSVYSGTGDYGYTFGSGTRLTVV.

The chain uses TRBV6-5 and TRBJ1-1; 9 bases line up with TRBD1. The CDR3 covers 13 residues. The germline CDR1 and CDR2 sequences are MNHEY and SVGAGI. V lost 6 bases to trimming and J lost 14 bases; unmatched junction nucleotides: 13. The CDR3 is CASRRPGQGPTFF. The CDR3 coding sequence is TGTGCCAGCAGACGACCGGGACAGGGACCAACGTTCTTT.

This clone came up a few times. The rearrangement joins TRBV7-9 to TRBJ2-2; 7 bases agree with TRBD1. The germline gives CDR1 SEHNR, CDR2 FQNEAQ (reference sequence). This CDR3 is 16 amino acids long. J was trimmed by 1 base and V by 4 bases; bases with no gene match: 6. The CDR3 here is CASSSFDRVNTGELFF. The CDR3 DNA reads TGTGCCAGCAGCTCGTTTGACAGGGTGAACACCGGGGAGCTGTTTTTT.

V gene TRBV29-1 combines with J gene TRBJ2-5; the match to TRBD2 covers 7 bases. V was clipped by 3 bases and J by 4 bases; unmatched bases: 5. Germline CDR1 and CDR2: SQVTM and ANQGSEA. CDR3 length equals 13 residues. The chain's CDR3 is CSVELREGETQYF. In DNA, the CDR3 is TGCAGCGTTGAGTTGAGGGAGGGAGAGACCCAGTACTTC. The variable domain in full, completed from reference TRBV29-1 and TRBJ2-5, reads SAVISQKPSRDICQRGTSLTIQCQVDSQVTMMFWYRQQPGQSLTLIATANQGSEATYESGFVIDKFPISRPNLTFSTLTVSNMSPEDSSIYLCSVELREGETQYFGPGTRLLVL.

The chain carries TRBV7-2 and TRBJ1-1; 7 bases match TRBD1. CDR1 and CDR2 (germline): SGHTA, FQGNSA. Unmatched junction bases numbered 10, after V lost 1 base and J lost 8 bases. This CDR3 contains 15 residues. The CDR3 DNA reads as TGTGCCAGCAGCTTAGACAGGGGAACGGGGAGGGAAGCTTTCTTT. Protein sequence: CASSLDRGTGREAFF.

The CDR3, as DNA: TGTGCCAGCAGCCAAGGACAGGGTATACAGCCCCAGCATTTT. The encoded protein is CASSQGQGIQPQHF. This chain connects TRBV3-1 (or the pseudogene TRBV3-2) to TRBJ1-5; TRBD1 matches at 7 bases. The CDR3 covers 14 residues. The germline gives CDR1 LGHDT, CDR2 YNNKEL (reference sequence). V shed 1 base, J shed 7 bases, and the junction held 4 bases outside the gene matches.

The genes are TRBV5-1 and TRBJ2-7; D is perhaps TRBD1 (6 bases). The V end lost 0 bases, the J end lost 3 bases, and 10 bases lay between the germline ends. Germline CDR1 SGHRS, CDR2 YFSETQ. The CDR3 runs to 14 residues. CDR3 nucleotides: TGCGCCAGCAGCTTGGGACAGGAAATCTACGAGCAGTACTTC. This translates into CASSLGQEIYEQYF.

CDR3 sequence (DNA): TGTGCCAGCAGCTTGGTACGGGGGAACACTGAAGCTTTCTTT. Translation gives CASSLVRGNTEAFF. The chain combines TRBV5-6 with TRBJ1-1, with unresolved D. Germline V CDR1 and CDR2: SGHDT, YYEEEE. The V end was cut by 0 bases, the J end by 1 base, with 7 bases between. The CDR3 is made up of 14 amino acids.

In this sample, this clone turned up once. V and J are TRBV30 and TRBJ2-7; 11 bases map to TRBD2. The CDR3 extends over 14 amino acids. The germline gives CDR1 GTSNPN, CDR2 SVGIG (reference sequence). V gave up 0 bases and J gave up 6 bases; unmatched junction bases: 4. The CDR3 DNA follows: TGTGCCTGGAGTGTTGAACTAGCGGGAGTCGAGCAGTACTTC. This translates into CAWSVELAGVEQYF.

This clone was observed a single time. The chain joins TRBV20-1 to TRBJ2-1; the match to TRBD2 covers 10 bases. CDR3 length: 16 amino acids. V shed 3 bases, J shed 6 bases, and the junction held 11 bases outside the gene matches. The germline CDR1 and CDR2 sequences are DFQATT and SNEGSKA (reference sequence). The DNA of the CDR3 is TGCAGTGCTAGTAGGCTAGCGGGAGAACTGGGCAATGAGCAGTTCTTC. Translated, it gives CSASRLAGELGNEQFF.

The CDR3 DNA reads TGTGCCACGAAGGGGGGGCAAGGTCAGCCCCAGCATTTT. Protein sequence: CATKGGQGQPQHF. The gene calls are TRBV27 and TRBJ1-5; D is perhaps TRBD1 (6 bases). Germline-derived CDR1 and CDR2 are MNHEY and SMNVEV (reference sequence). This CDR3 contains 13 residues. The ends were cut back, 10 bases at V and 6 bases at J, with 16 bases in the middle.

CDR3 nucleotide sequence: TGTGCCAGCAGTTTATTCAGCGGGAATTCCTACGAGCAGTACTTC. It yields the protein CASSLFSGNSYEQYF. The chain carries TRBV27 and TRBJ2-7; the match to TRBD2 covers 7 bases. The CDR3 runs to 15 residues. CDR1 is MNHEY and CDR2 is SMNVEV in the germline V gene (reference sequence). After removal of 1 base from V and 1 base from J, the junction contained 4 bases not matched to a gene.

The CDR3 here is CASSRGSGFDSPLHF. The CDR3 region has the DNA TGTGCCAGCAGCCGAGGCTCGGGGTTTGATTCACCCCTCCACTTT. The chain is built from TRBV7-6 and TRBJ1-6; unclear D gene. V was cut by 5 bases and J by 8 bases, with 16 bases left in between. In germline, CDR1 is SGHVS, CDR2 FNYEAQ. The CDR3 has 15 amino acids.

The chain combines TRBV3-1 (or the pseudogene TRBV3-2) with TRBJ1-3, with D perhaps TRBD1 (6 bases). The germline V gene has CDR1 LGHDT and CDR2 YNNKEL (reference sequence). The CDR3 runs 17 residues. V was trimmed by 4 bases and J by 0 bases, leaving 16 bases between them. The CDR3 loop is CASSPSHRAYSGNTIYF. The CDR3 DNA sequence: TGTGCCAGCAGCCCATCCCACAGGGCCTACTCTGGAAACACCATATATTTT.

Written as DNA, the CDR3 is TGTGCCAGCAGTGAAACCGGGACAGGGGGGTCCGGGGAGCTGTTTTTT. Amino acids: CASSETGTGGSGELFF. This sequence joins TRBV2 and TRBJ2-2, with 11 positions matching TRBD1. Germline lookup yields CDR1 SNHLY and CDR2 FYNNEI. J gave up 6 bases and V 2 bases, and 5 bases lay outside the gene matches. The CDR3 extends over 16 amino acids.

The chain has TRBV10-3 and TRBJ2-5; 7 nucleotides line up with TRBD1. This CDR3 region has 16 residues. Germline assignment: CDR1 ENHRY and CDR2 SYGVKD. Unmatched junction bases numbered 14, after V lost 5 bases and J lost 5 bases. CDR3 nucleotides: TGTGCCATCAGTTCCGGATCTTACAGGGGTGGGGAGACCCAGTACTTC. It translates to CAISSGSYRGGETQYF.

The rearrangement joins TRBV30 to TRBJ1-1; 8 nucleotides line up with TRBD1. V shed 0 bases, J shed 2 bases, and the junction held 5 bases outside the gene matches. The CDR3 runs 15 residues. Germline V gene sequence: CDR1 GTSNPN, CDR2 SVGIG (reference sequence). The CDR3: CAWSVWTGINTEAFF. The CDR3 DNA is TGTGCCTGGAGTGTCTGGACAGGGATAAACACTGAAGCTTTCTTT. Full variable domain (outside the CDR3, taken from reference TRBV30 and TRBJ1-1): SQTIHQWPATLVQPVGSPLSLECTVEGTSNPNLYWYRQAAGRGLQLLFYSVGIGQISSEVPQNLSASRPQDRQFILSSKKLLLSDSGFYLCAWSVWTGINTEAFFGQGTRLTVV.

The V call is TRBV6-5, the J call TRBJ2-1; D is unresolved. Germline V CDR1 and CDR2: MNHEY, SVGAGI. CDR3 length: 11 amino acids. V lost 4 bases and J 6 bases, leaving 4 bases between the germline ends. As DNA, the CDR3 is TGTGCCAGCAGTTCGTTCAATGAGCAGTTCTTC. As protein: CASSSFNEQFF.

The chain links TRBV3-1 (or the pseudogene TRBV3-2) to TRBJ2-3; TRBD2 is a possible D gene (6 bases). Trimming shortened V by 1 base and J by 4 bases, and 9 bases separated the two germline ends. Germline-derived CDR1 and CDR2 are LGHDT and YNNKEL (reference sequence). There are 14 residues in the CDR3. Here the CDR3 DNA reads TGTGCCAGCAGCCAAGTCCGCGGGGCAGATACGCAGTATTTT. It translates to CASSQVRGADTQYF.

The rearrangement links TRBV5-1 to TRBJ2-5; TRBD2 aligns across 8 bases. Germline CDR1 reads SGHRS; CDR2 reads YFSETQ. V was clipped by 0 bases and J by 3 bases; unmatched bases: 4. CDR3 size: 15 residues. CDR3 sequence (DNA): TGCGCCAGCAGCTTGGGATTGCGGGAGGAAGAGACCCAGTACTTC. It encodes CASSLGLREEETQYF.

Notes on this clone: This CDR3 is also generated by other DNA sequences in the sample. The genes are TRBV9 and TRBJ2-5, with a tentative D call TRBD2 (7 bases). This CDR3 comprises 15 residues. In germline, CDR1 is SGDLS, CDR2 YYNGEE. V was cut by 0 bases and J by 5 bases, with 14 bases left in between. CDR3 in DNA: TGTGCCAGCAGCGTAGACGGGGGGCGCGGGGAGACCCAGTACTTC. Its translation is CASSVDGGRGETQYF.

CDR3: CASSPTSGEGTDTQYF. The CDR3 nucleotides are TGTGCCAGCAGCCCGACTAGCGGGGAAGGCACAGATACGCAGTATTTT. The V gene is TRBV7-3, the J gene TRBJ2-3; 11 bases line up with TRBD2. The CDR3 consists of 16 residues. The germline gives CDR1 SGHTA, CDR2 FQGTGA. V lost 5 bases to trimming and J lost 1 base; unmatched junction nucleotides: 5.

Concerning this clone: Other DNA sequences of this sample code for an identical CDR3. CDR3: CATSDGTGRGYTF. As DNA, the CDR3 is TGTGCCACCAGTGATGGGACAGGGCGCGGCTACACCTTC. This chain uses TRBV24-1 with TRBJ1-2; 9 bases are a match to TRBD1. From germline, CDR1 is KGHDR and CDR2 SFDVKD. V shed 3 bases, J shed 8 bases, and the junction held 3 bases outside the gene matches. The CDR3 is made up of 13 amino acids.

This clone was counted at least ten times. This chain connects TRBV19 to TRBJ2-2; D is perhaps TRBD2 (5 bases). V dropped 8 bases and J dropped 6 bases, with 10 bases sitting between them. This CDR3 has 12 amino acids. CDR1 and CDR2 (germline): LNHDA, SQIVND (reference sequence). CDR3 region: CASELESGELFF. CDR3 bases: TGTGCCAGTGAACTAGAGTCCGGGGAGCTGTTTTTT.

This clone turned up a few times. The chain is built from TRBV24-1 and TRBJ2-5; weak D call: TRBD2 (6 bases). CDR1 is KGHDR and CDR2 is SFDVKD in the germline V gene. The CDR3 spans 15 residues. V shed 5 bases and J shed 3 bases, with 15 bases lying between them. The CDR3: CATSGASSVEETQYF. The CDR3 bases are TGTGCCACCAGTGGCGCGTCTAGCGTAGAAGAGACCCAGTACTTC.

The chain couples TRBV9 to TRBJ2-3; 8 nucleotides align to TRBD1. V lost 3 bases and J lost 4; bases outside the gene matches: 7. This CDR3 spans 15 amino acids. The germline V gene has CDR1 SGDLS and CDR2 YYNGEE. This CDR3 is CASSGRTGISDTQYF. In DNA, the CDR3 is TGTGCCAGCAGCGGCCGGACAGGGATCTCAGATACGCAGTATTTT. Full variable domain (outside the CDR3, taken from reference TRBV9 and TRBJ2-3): DSGVTQTPKHLITATGQRVTLRCSPRSGDLSVYWYQQSLDQGLQFLIQYYNGEERAKGNILERFSAQQFPDLHSELNLSSLELGDSALYFCASSGRTGISDTQYFGPGTRLTVL.

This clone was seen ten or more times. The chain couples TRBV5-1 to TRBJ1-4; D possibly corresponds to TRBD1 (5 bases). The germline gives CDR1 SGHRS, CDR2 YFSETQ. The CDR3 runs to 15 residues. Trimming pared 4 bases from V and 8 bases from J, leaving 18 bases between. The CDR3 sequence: CASSLGQGLGEKLFF. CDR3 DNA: TGCGCCAGCAGCCTTGGGCAGGGACTGGGGGAAAAACTGTTTTTT. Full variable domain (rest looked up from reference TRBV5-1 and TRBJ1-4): KAGVTQTPRYLIKTRGQQVTLSCSPISGHRSVSWYQQTPGQGLQFLFEYFSETQRNKGNFPGRFSGRQFSNSRSEMNVSTLELGDSALYLCASSLGQGLGEKLFFGSGTQLSVL.

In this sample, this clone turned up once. The CDR3 reads CASSQAFGDGSYNEQFF. In nucleotides, the CDR3 is TGTGCCAGCAGCCAGGCCTTTGGCGACGGCTCCTACAATGAGCAGTTCTTC. This rearrangement joins TRBV11-3 to TRBJ2-1; D is undetermined. Per the germline V gene, CDR1 is SGHNT and CDR2 is YENEEA. V was clipped by 5 bases and J by 0 bases, with 17 bases between them. The CDR3 sequence is 17 residues long. Full variable domain (outside the CDR3, taken from reference TRBV11-3 and TRBJ2-1): EAGVVQSPRYKIIEKKQPVAFWCNPISGHNTLYWYLQNLGQGPELLIRYENEEAVDDSQLPKDRFSAERLKGVDSTLKIQPAELGDSAVYLCASSQAFGDGSYNEQFFGPGTRLTVL.

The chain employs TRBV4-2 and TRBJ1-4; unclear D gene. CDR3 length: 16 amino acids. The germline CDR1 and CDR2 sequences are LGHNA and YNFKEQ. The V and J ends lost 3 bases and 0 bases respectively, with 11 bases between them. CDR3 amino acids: CASSQAEDATNEKLFF. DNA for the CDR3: TGTGCCAGCAGCCAGGCGGAGGACGCAACTAATGAAAAACTGTTTTTT.

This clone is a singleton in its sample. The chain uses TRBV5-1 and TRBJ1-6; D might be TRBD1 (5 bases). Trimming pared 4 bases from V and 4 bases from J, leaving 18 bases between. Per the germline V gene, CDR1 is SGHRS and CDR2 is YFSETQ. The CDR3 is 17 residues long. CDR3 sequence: CASSPVQVSGYNSPLHF. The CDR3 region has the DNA TGCGCCAGCAGCCCGGTACAGGTTTCAGGATATAATTCACCCCTCCACTTT. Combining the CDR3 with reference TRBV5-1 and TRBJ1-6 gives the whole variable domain KAGVTQTPRYLIKTRGQQVTLSCSPISGHRSVSWYQQTPGQGLQFLFEYFSETQRNKGNFPGRFSGRQFSNSRSEMNVSTLELGDSALYLCASSPVQVSGYNSPLHFGNGTRLTVT.